The rows below give T cell receptor beta chains drawn from one sample of a study of T cell changes during pregnancy in multiple sclerosis. The data were produced by immunoSEQ multiplex PCR, yet TCRdb's version contains in-frame clones alone and is incomplete. The sample holds about 20,000 clones, approximately 86% seen once. This specimen was CD8+ T cells from peripheral blood mononuclear cells, taken after pregnancy. The receptor source for this set is a female donor in good health, enrolled as a control in a pregnancy study. Both conserved end residues are part of each CDR3. The D gene is left open where the match is weak. Rows give clone size only sometimes, using once, few, many, or a class for an expanded clone.

TRBJ2-7	13	TRBD2	.	TRBV5-6	CASSLLAGGEQYF
TRBJ2-7	13	.	.	TRBV27	CASSFSQTYEQYF
TRBJ2-7	16	TRBD2	.	TRBV15	CATSRDYPGLATEQYF
TRBJ2-2	15	.	.	TRBV6-4	CASSDSGGVGGELFF
TRBJ1-5	15	.	once	TRBV6-5	CASSTGAGDNQPQHF
TRBJ1-5	14	TRBD1	.	TRBV2	CASSGDRVNQPQHF
TRBJ1-1	13	TRBD1	.	TRBV4-3	CASSTGVGTEAFF
TRBJ2-7	12	TRBD1	.	TRBV30	CAWDDRVDEQYF
TRBJ1-1	16	.	.	TRBV4-3	CASSQEFWQVGTEAFF
TRBJ2-7	14	TRBD2	once	TRBV29-1	CSVEGTSGSYEQYF
TRBJ2-3	15	TRBD2	.	TRBV7-9	CASSLPSGSADTQYF
TRBJ1-2	14	.	.	TRBV7-9	CASSSLFQNGGYTF
TRBJ2-6	19	TRBD1	.	TRBV11-3	CASSRPDSQGGPGANVLTF
TRBJ2-7	16	TRBD2	.	TRBV28	CASRNVLAGVPHEQYF
TRBJ1-1	12	.	.	TRBV14	CASSQGRPEAFF
TRBJ2-7	12	.	.	TRBV27	CASSDGNYEQYF
TRBJ2-7	13	TRBD2	.	TRBV7-9	CASSYRTSYEQYF
TRBJ2-1	10	.	.	TRBV29-1	CSVSTNEQFF
TRBJ1-5	15	TRBD1	.	TRBV5-6	CASSSRDRGRQPQHF
TRBJ2-1	16	TRBD1	.	TRBV7-9	CASSLVARGLYNEQFF
TRBJ2-3	15	.	.	TRBV19	CASSRRGPPTDTQYF
TRBJ2-3	15	.	.	TRBV4-3	CASSGLAQGTDTQYF
TRBJ1-1	13	.	.	TRBV9	CASSAGSRGEAFF
TRBJ2-7	19	TRBD2	.	TRBV10-3	CAISEEPPTLAGGTYEQYF
TRBJ1-1	12	.	once	TRBV5-8	CASGDWNTEAFF
TRBJ2-1	17	TRBD2	.	TRBV5-1	CASSFSTSGGLVNEQFF
TRBJ2-7	15	.	.	TRBV15	CATSREAGSPGVQYF
TRBJ2-3	16	TRBD2	.	TRBV28	CASSLSLAGSADTQYF
TRBJ2-1	15	TRBD2	.	TRBV13	CASKPRLAYYNEQFF
TRBJ2-1	15	TRBD2	.	TRBV7-6	CASSLGSGSDGEQFF
TRBJ1-5	15	.	.	TRBV19	CASSIDPGNNQPQHF
TRBJ2-1	17	TRBD1	.	TRBV4-1	CASSQDFGQGAVNEQFF
TRBJ2-7	14	TRBD2	.	TRBV7-9	CASSRGGTSYEQYF
TRBJ2-1	16	TRBD2	few	TRBV9	CASSVETGGPPNEQFF
TRBJ1-1	14	TRBD1	medium-sized	TRBV7-9	CASSLTGMNTEAFF
TRBJ2-5	14	.	.	TRBV7-6	CASSLVLEGSTQYF
TRBJ2-3	14	.	.	TRBV9	CASSATRATDTQYF
TRBJ2-7	14	TRBD2	once	TRBV7-9	CAISGLAGGYEQYF
TRBJ2-3	16	TRBD2	once	TRBV5-4	CASSLGLAGDKDTQYF
TRBJ2-1	16	TRBD1	.	TRBV4-1	CASTSKGTGVYNEQFF
TRBJ2-7	13	TRBD2	.	TRBV27	CASGIAGADEQYF
TRBJ2-1	16	TRBD2	.	TRBV27	CASSLLRTGGYNEQFF
TRBJ1-3	15	.	.	TRBV12-5	CASGLVQGSGNTIYF
TRBJ2-3	15	TRBD2	.	TRBV27	CASSLAGGYTDTQYF
TRBJ2-3	12	.	.	TRBV4-1	CASSPREDTQYF
TRBJ2-1	12	.	few	TRBV7-2	CASSTSFHEQFF
TRBJ2-3	15	.	.	TRBV27	CASSLYRVGTDTQYF
TRBJ2-5	16	TRBD2	.	TRBV7-7	CASRSGTSGNQETQYF
TRBJ2-5	15	.	.	TRBV7-8	CASSIVVLQQETQYF
TRBJ2-7	13	.	.	TRBV30	CAWSVATHYEQYF
TRBJ2-7	14	TRBD2	.	TRBV6-1	CASSGGLAGDEQYF
TRBJ1-3	15	TRBD1	.	TRBV5-4	CASSPGQLSGNTIYF
TRBJ2-7	15	TRBD2	.	TRBV2	CASSLTSATSYEQYF
TRBJ1-1	13	TRBD1	.	TRBV29-1	CSDWAGGGTEAFF